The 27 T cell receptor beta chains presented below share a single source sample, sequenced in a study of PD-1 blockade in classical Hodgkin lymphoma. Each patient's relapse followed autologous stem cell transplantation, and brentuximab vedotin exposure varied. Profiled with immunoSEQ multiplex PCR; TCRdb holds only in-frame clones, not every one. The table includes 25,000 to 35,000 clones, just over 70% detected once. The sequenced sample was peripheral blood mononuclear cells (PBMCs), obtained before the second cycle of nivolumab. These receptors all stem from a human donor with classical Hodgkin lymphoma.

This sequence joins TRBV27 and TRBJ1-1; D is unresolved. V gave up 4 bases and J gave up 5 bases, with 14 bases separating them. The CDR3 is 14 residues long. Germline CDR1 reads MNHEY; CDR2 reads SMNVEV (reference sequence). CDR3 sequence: CASSSRSLGTEAFF. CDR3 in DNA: TGTGCCAGCAGTTCCCGGTCGCTGGGGACTGAAGCTTTCTTT.

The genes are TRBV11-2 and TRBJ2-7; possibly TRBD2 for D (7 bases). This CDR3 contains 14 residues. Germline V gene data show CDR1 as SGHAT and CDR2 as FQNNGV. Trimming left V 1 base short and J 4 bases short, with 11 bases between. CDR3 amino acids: CASSLAGGRYEQYF. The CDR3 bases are TGTGCCAGCAGCTTAGCGGGGGGCAGGTACGAGCAGTACTTC.

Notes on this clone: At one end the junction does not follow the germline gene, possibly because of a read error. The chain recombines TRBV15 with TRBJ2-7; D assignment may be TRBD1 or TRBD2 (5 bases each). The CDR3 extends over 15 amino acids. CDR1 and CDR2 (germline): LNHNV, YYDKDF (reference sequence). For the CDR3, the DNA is TGTGCCACCAGCTTGGGGCGGGCGCACTCCTACGAGCAGCACTTC. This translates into CATSLGRAHSYEQHF.

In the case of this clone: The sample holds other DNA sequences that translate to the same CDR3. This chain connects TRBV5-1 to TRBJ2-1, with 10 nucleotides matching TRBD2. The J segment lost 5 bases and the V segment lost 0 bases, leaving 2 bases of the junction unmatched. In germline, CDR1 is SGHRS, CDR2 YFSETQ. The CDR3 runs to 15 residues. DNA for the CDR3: TGCGCCAGCAGCTTGGGGACTAGCGGCAACAATGAGCAGTTCTTC. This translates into CASSLGTSGNNEQFF.

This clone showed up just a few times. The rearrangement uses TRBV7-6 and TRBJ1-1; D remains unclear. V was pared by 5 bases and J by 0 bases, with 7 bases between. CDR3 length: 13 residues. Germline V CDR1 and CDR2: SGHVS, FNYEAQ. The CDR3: CASSNTLNTEAFF. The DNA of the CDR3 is TGTGCCAGCAGCAACACACTGAACACTGAAGCTTTCTTT. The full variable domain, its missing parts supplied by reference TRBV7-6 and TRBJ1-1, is GAGVSQSPRYKVTKRGQDVALRCDPISGHVSLYWYRQALGQGPEFLTYFNYEAQQDKSGLPNDRFSAERPEGSISTLTIQRTEQRDSAMYRCASSNTLNTEAFFGQGTRLTVV.

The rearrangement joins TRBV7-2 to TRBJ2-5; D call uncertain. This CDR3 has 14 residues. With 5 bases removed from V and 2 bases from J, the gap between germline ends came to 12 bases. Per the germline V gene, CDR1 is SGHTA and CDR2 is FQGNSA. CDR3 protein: CASSRADLQETQYF. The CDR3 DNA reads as TGTGCCAGCAGCCGGGCCGATCTTCAAGAGACCCAGTACTTC.

Written as DNA, the CDR3 is TGTGCCAGCAGACCGGGACTACGCGCGGACGAGCAGTACTTC. Protein product: CASRPGLRADEQYF. J is TRBJ2-7 and V is TRBV28; TRBD2 matches 7 bases. The V gene's germline CDR1 is MDHEN and CDR2 SYDVKM. V shed 6 bases, J shed 5 bases, and the junction held 10 bases outside the gene matches. This CDR3 has 14 residues. The complete variable domain, with remaining parts taken from reference TRBV28 and TRBJ2-7, reads DVKVTQSSRYLVKRTGEKVFLECVQDMDHENMFWYRQDPGLGLRLIYFSYDVKMKEKGDIPEGYSVSREKKERFSLILESASTNQTSMYLCASRPGLRADEQYFGPGTRLTVT.

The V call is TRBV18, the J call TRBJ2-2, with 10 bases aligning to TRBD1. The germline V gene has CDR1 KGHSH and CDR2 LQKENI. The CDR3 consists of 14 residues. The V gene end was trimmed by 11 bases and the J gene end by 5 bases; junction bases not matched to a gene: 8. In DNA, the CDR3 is TGTGCCGGCCGACAGGGGGCCGGGACCGGGGAGCTGTTTTTT. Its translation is CAGRQGAGTGELFF.

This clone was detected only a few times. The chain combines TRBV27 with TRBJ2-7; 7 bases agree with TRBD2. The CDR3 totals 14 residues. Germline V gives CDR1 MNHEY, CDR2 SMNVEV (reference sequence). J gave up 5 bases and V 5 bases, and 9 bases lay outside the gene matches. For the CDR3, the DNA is TGTGCCAGCAGTCCCAGTGGGGGGGTCCACGAGCAGTACTTC. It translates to CASSPSGGVHEQYF.

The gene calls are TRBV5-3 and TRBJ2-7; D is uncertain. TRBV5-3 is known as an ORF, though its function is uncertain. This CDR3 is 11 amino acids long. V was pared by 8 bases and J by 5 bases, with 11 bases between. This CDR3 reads CASSPPDEQYF. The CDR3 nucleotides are TGTGCCAGCAGCCCGCCAGACGAGCAGTACTTC.

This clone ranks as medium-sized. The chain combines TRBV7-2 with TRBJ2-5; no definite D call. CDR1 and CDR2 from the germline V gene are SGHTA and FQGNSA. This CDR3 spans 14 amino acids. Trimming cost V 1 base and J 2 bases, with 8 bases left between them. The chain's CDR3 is CASSLDYGQETQYF. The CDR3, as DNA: TGTGCCAGCAGCTTAGATTACGGGCAAGAGACCCAGTACTTC.

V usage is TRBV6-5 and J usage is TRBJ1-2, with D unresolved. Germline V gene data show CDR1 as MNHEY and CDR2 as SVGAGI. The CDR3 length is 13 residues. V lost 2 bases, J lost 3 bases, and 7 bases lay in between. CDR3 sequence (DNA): TGTGCCAGCAGTTACACTGGCTACTATGGCTACACCTTC. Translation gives CASSYTGYYGYTF.

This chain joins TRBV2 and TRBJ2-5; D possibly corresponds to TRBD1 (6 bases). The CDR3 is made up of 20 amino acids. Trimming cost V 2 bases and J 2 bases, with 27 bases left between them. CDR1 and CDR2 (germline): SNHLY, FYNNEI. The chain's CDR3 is CASSELSPLTIGQFQETQYF. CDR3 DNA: TGTGCCAGCAGTGAACTCTCTCCTTTGACCATCGGACAGTTTCAAGAGACCCAGTACTTC.

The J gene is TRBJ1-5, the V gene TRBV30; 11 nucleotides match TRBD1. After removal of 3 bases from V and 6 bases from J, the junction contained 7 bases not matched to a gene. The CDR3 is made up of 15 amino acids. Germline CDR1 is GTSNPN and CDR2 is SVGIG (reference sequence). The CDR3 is CAWRPTGQGVQPQHF. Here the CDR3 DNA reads TGTGCCTGGAGGCCTACGGGACAGGGGGTTCAGCCCCAGCATTTT. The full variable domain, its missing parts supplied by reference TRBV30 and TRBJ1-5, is SQTIHQWPATLVQPVGSPLSLECTVEGTSNPNLYWYRQAAGRGLQLLFYSVGIGQISSEVPQNLSASRPQDRQFILSSKKLLLSDSGFYLCAWRPTGQGVQPQHFGDGTRLSIL.

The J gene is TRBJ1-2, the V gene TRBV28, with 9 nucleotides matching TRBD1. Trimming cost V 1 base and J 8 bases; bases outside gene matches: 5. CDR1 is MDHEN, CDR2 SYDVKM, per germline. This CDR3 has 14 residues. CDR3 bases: TGTGCCAGCAGTTTATCGTTGGGGACAGGGGGCTACACCTTC. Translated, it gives CASSLSLGTGGYTF.

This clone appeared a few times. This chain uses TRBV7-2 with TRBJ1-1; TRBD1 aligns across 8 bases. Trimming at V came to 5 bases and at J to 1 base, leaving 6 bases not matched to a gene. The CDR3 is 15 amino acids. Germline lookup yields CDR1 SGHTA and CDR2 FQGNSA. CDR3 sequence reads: CASSLTGTGNTEAFF. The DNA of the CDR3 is TGTGCCAGCAGCCTAACCGGGACAGGGAACACTGAAGCTTTCTTT. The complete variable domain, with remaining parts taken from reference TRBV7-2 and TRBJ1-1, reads GAGVSQSPSNKVTEKGKDVELRCDPISGHTALYWYRQSLGQGLEFLIYFQGNSAPDKSGLPSDRFSAERTGGSVSTLTIQRTQQEDSAVYLCASSLTGTGNTEAFFGQGTRLTVV.

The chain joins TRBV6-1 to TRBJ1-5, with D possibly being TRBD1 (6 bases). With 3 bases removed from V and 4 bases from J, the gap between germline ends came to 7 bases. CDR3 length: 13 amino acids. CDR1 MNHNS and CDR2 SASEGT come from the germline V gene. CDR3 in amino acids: CASSDQGNQPQHF. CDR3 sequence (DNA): TGTGCCAGCAGTGATCAGGGGAATCAGCCCCAGCATTTT.

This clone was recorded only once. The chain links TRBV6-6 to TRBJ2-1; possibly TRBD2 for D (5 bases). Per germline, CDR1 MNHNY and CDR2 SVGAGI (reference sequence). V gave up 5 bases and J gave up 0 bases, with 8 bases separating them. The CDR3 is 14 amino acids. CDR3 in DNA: TGTGCCAGCAGTATAGCGAGCTCCTACAATGAGCAGTTCTTC. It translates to CASSIASSYNEQFF.

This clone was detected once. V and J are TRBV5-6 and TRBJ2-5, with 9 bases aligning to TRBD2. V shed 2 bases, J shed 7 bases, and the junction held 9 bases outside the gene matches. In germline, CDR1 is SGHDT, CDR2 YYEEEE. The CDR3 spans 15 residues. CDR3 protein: CASSFIAGGPGTQYF. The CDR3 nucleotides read TGTGCCAGCAGCTTCATTGCGGGGGGGCCCGGGACCCAGTACTTC.

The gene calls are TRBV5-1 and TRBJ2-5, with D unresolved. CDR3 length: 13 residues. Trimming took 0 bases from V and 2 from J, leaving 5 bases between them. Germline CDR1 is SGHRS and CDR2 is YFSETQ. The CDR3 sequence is CASSLAWQETQYF. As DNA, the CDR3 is TGCGCCAGCAGCTTGGCCTGGCAAGAGACCCAGTACTTC.

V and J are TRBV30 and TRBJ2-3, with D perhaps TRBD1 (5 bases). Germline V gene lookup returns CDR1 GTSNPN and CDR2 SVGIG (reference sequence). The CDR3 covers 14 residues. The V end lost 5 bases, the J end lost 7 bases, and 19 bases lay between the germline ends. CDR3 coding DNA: TGTGCCTGGCAGGGCGGCCAACAGCTAAATACGCAGTATTTT. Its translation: CAWQGGQQLNTQYF.

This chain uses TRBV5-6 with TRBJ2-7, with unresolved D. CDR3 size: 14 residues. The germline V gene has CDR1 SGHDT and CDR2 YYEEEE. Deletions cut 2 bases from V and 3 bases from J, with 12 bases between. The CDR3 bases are TGTGCCAGCAGCTTAAGTCCGTCAGACTACGAGCAGTACTTC. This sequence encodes CASSLSPSDYEQYF.

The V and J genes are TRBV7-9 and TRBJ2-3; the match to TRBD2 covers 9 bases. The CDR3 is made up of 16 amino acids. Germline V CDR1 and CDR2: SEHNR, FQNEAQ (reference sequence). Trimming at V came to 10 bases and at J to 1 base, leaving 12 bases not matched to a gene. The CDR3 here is CAIPAGRGGGTDTQYF. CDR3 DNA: TGTGCCATCCCGGCGGGGCGGGGGGGCGGCACAGATACGCAGTATTTT.

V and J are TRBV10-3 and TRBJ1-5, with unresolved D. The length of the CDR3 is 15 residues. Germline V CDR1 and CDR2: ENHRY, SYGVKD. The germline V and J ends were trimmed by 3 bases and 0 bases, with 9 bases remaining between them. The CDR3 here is CAISEGRYSNQPQHF. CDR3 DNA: TGTGCCATCAGTGAAGGCAGGTATAGCAATCAGCCCCAGCATTTT.

This CDR3 is CASSPLAGGDEQFF. The CDR3 region has the DNA TGTGCCAGCAGCCCCCTAGCGGGAGGCGATGAGCAGTTCTTC. The chain employs TRBV9 and TRBJ2-1; the match to TRBD2 covers 11 bases. V lost 4 bases to trimming and J lost 8 bases; unmatched junction nucleotides: 5. This CDR3 has 14 residues. CDR1 and CDR2 from the germline V gene are SGDLS and YYNGEE.

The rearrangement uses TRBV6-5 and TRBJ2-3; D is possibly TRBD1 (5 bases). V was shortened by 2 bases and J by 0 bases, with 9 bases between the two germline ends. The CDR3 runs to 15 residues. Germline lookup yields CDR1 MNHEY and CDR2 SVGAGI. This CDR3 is CASSYQQASTDTQYF. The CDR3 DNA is TGTGCCAGCAGTTACCAACAGGCCAGCACAGATACGCAGTATTTT.

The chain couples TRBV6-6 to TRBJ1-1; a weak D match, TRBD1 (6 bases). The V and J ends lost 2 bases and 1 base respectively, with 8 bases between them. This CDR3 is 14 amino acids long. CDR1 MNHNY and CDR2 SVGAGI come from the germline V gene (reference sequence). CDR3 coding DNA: TGTGCCAGCAGTTACGGGGGCAGGAACACTGAAGCTTTCTTT. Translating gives CASSYGGRNTEAFF.